These 2 T cell receptor beta chains originate from one sample sequenced in a study of molecular identifiers for immune sequencing clone quantification (dated by TCRdb to between 2018 and 2020). To prepare the library, PCR was applied. TCRdb names NextSeq 500 as the instrument used. TCRdb reran the public reads through fastp at Q25 and MiXCR, keeping productive beta chains. Every distinct CDR3 protein forms one entry, paired with its most common genes and DNA. This sample has under 800,000 distinct CDR3 sequences in its table, and 25% of those were observed once. Roughly 0.83% of the sample is taken by the ten largest. Material for sequencing was naive CD8+ T cells from blood, with Jurkat cell RNA spiked in. The intended sense of this specimen's cell subset or site label: FACS-sorted CD8+CD4-CCR7+CD45RA+ naive T cells. These receptors were obtained from a human donor in good health. Some libraries in this study had Jurkat cell RNA spiked in.

This clonotype appeared once. J is TRBJ2-1 and V is TRBV18; 10 nucleotides line up with TRBD2. The germline V gene has CDR1 KGHSH and CDR2 LQKENI. CDR3 length equals 15 residues. Trimming at V came to 5 bases and at J to 3 bases, leaving 4 bases not matched to a gene. In DNA, the CDR3 is TGTGCCAGCTCAATAGGACTAGCGGTCTACAATGAGCAGTTCTTC. It is translated as CASSIGLAVYNEQFF.

The chain joins TRBV2 to TRBJ1-2, with D unclear. This CDR3 spans 15 amino acids. The ends were cut back, 2 bases at V and 1 base at J, with 11 bases in the middle. Germline values: CDR1 SNHLY, CDR2 FYNNEI. This chain's CDR3 is CASSETTHYNYGYTF. The CDR3 coding sequence is TGTGCCAGCAGTGAAACGACACACTATAACTATGGCTACACCTTC.